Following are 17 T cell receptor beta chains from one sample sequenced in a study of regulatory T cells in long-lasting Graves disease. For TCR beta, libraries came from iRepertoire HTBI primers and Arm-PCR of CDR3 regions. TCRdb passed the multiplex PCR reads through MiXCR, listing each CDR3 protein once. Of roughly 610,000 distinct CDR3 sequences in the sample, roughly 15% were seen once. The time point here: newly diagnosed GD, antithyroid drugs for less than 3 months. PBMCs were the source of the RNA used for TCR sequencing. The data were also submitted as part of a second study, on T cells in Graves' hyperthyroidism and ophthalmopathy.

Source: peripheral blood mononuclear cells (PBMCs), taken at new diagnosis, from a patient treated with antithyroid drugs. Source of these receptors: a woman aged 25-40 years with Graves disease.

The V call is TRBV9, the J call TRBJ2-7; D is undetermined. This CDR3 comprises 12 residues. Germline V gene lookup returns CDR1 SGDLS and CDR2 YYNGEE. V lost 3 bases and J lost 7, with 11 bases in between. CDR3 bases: TGTGCCAGCAGCGCCTTAGCCGGGGAGCAGTACTTC. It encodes CASSALAGEQYF.

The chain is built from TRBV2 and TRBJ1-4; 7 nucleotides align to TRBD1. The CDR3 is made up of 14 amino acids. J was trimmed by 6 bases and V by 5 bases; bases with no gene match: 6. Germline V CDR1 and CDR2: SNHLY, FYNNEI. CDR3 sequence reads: CASSIDRVDEKLFF. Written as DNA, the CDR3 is TGTGCCAGCAGTATTGACAGGGTAGATGAAAAACTGTTTTTT.

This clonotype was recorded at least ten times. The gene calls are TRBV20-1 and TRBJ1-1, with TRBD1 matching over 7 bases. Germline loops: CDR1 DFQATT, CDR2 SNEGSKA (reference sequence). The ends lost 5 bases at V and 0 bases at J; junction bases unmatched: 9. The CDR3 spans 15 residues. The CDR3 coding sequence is TGCAGTGCTGCAAATGGAGGACAGGTGAACACTGAAGCTTTCTTT. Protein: CSAANGGQVNTEAFF.

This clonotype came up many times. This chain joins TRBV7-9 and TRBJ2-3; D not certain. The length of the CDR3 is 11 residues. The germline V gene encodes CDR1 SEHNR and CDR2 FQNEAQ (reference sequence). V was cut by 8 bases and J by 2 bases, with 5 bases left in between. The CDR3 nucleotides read TGTGCCAGCCCAAACACAGATACGCAGTATTTT. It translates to CASPNTDTQYF. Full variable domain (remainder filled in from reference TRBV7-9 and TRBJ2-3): DTGVSQNPRHKITKRGQNVTFRCDPISEHNRLYWYRQTLGQGPEFLTYFQNEAQLEKSRLLSDRFSAERPKGSFSTLEIQRTEQGDSAMYLCASPNTDTQYFGPGTRLTVL.

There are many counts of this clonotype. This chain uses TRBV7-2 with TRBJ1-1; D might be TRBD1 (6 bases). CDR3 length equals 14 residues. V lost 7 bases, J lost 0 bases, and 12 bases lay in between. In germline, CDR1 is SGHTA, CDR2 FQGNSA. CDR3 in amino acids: CASTISGVNTEAFF. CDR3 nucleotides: TGTGCCAGCACCATCTCAGGGGTGAACACTGAAGCTTTCTTT.

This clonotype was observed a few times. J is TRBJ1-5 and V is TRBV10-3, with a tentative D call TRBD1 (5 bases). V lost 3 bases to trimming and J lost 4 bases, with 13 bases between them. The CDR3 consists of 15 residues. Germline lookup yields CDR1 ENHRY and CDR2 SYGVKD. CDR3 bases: TGTGCCATCAGTGACAGGGACCACCTGAATCAGCCCCAGCATTTT. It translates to CAISDRDHLNQPQHF.

The CDR3 DNA sequence: TGTGCCAGTTCTCAAAACGGGGGGCTCCTCACAGATACGCAGTATTTT. Amino acid sequence: CASSQNGGLLTDTQYF. The V gene is TRBV19, the J gene TRBJ2-3, with a possible D match to TRBD2 (7 bases). Per germline, CDR1 LNHDA and CDR2 SQIVND (reference sequence). The CDR3 covers 16 residues. The V gene lost 8 bases and the J gene lost 2 bases, with 20 bases spanning the gap.

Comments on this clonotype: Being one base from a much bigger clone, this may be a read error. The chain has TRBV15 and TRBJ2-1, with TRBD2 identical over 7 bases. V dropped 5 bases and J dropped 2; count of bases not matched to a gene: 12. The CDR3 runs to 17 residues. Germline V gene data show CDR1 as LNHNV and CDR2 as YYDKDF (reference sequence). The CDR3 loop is CATSSRSSSGPYNEQFF. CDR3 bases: TGTGCCACCAGCTCCCGATCCTCTAGCGGCCCCTACAATGAGCAGTTCTTC.

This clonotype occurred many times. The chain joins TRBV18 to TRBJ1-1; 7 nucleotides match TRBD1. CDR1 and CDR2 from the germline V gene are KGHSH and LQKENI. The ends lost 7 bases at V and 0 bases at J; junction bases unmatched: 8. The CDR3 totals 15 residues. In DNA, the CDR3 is TGTGCCAGCTTCAGGACAGGAGGAATGAACACTGAAGCTTTCTTT. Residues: CASFRTGGMNTEAFF.

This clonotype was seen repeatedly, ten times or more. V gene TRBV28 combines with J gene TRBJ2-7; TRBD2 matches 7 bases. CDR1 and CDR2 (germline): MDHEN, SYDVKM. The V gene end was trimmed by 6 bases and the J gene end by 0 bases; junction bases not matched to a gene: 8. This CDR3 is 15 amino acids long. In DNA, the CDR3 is TGTGCCAGCAGCTTCCCGACGGGGGGCTCCTACGAGCAGTACTTC. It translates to CASSFPTGGSYEQYF.

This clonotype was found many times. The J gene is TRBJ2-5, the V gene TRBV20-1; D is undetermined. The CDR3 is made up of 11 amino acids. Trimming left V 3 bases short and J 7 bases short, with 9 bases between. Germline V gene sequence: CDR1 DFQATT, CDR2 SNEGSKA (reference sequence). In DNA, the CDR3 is TGCAGTGCTAGCCTGAGTGCGACCCAGTACTTC. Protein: CSASLSATQYF.

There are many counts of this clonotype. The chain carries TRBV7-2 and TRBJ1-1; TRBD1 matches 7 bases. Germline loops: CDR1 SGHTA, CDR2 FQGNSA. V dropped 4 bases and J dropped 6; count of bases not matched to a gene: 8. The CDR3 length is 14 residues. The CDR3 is CASSWRRQGAEAFF. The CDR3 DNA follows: TGTGCCAGCAGCTGGAGACGACAGGGCGCTGAAGCTTTCTTT.

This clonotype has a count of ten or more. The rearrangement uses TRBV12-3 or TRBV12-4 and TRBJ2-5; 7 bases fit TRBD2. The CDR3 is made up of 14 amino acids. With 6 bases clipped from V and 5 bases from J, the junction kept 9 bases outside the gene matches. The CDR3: CASSPWDGRETQYF. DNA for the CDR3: TGTGCCAGCAGCCCTTGGGACGGGAGGGAGACCCAGTACTTC.

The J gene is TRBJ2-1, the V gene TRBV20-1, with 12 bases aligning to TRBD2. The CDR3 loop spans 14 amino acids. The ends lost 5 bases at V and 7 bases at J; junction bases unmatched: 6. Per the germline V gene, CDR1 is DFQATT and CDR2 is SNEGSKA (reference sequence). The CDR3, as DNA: TGCAGTGCTGGGGGCCTAGCGGGGGGGAATGAGCAGTTCTTC. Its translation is CSAGGLAGGNEQFF.

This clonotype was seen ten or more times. Here the CDR3 reads CSVEDATNGYTF. In DNA form, the CDR3 reads TGCAGCGTTGAAGATGCCACTAATGGCTACACCTTC. The chain joins TRBV29-1 to TRBJ1-2, with D hard to call. Germline V gene lookup returns CDR1 SQVTM and CDR2 ANQGSEA. The V end was cut by 0 bases, the J end by 6 bases, with 8 bases between. The CDR3 length is 12 residues.

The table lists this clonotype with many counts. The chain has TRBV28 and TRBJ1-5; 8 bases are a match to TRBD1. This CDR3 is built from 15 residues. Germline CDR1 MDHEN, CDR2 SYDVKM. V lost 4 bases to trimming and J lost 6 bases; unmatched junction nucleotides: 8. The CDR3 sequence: CASSYDQGAVQPQHF. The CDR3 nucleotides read TGTGCCAGCAGTTACGACCAGGGGGCGGTTCAGCCCCAGCATTTT. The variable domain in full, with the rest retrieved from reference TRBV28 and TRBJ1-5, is DVKVTQSSRYLVKRTGEKVFLECVQDMDHENMFWYRQDPGLGLRLIYFSYDVKMKEKGDIPEGYSVSREKKERFSLILESASTNQTSMYLCASSYDQGAVQPQHFGDGTRLSIL.

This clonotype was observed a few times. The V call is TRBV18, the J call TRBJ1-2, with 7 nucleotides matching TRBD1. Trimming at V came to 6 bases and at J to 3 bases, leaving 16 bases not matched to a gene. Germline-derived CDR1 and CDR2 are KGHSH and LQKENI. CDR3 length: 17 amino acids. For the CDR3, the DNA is TGTGCCAGCTCGCCAATCCTTTCCGGGACAGTGGACTATGGCTACACCTTC. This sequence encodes CASSPILSGTVDYGYTF.